These T cell receptor beta chains were read from a single sample in a study of T-cell reconstitution after alpha-beta-depleted transplantation in children. TCRdb reprocessed the PCR reads with MiXCR, giving one entry per CDR3 protein. The sample includes 200,000 to 250,000 distinct CDR3 sequences, around 8.4% seen only once; the top ten take 35%. This material consisted of PBMCs, mostly from graft donor cells, taken 360 days after TCRalphabeta/CD19-depleted stem cell transplant. Receptors were obtained from a male patient under 10 years old who had a stem cell transplant for acute myeloid leukemia, so the T cells may come from the graft donor. CDR3s include the opening cysteine and the closing phenylalanine or tryptophan. A D gene is named only where the DNA matches it firmly. Only part of the rows carry a size: once, few, many, or a class if the clone is expanded.

j_call | clone_size | d_call | v_call | cdr3_nt | cdr3_aa
TRBJ1-2 | NA | TRBD1 | TRBV11-2 | TGTGCCAGCAGCCTTGGACAGGCAACCTATGGCTACACCTTC | CASSLGQATYGYTF
TRBJ1-1 | few | NA | TRBV7-3 | TGTGCCAGCAGCTCCGGGAGGACCACTGAAGCTTTCTTT | CASSSGRTTEAFF
TRBJ2-1 | NA | NA | TRBV11-2 | TGTGCCAGCAGTTTCTCTAGTGGTTCTAGCAATGAGCAGTTCTTC | CASSFSSGSSNEQFF
TRBJ2-1 | many | NA | TRBV20-1 | TGCAGTGCTAGAAACGACTACAATGAGCAGTTCTTC | CSARNDYNEQFF
TRBJ2-5 | NA | TRBD1 | TRBV29-1 | TGCAGCGTAGACTTGACAGGGGGCGTGGAGACCCAGTACTTC | CSVDLTGGVETQYF
TRBJ2-2 | few | TRBD2 | TRBV12-5 | TGTGCTAGTGGTTTGACTAGCGGGGGAACCGGGGAGCTGTTTTTT | CASGLTSGGTGELFF
TRBJ2-5 | once | NA | TRBV5-1 | TGCGCCAGCAGCTTGGGCGGCCAAGAAGAGACCCAGTACTTC | CASSLGGQEETQYF
TRBJ2-3 | many | TRBD1 | TRBV6-5 | TGTGCCAGCAGTTTCCACAGGGGTACGCAGTATTTT | CASSFHRGTQYF
TRBJ1-5 | many | TRBD1 | TRBV5-5 | TGTGCCAGCAGCTCGACTCGACAGGGAGGCAATCAGCCCCAGCATTTT | CASSSTRQGGNQPQHF
TRBJ2-2 | NA | NA | TRBV9 | TGTGCCAGCAGCGTAGGGGCGGGCACCGGGGAGCTGTTTTTT | CASSVGAGTGELFF
TRBJ2-6 | NA | NA | TRBV7-2 | TGTGCCAGCAGCTTAGGCGGTCCCCCTGGGGCCAACGTCCTGACTTTC | CASSLGGPPGANVLTF
TRBJ2-1 | many | TRBD1 | TRBV14 | TGTGCCAGCAGCCCTACAGGGGGATTATACAATGAGCAGTTCTTC | CASSPTGGLYNEQFF
TRBJ2-5 | NA | NA | TRBV7-6 | TGTGCCAGCAGCTTAATGTCCCAAGAGACCCAGTACTTC | CASSLMSQETQYF
TRBJ2-1 | many | NA | TRBV4-2 | TGTGCCAGCAGCCAAGATACGAGGGACAATGAGCAGTTCTTC | CASSQDTRDNEQFF